The clone carrying this TCR beta chain was found many times. Its antigen remains unknown. Germline V gene lookup returns CDR1 SGHTA and CDR2 FQGTGA. The CDR3 totals 14 residues. The V end lost 2 bases, the J end lost 6 bases, and 13 bases lay between the germline ends. The sample is drawn from a study of T cell responses to AZD1222 COVID-19 vaccine. Whole-study context: Second-dose recipients at about 4 or about 12 weeks were treated as one pooled group.

The table came from immunoSEQ multiplex PCR; TCRdb's copy has only in-frame clones and leaves some out. The sample lists more than 110,000 clones; 93% were seen once. The study, taken as a whole, reports: CD4 TCRs linked to vaccination spanned spike, dominating at 160-218 and 743-854. Repertoire sampling occurred only after the peak T cell response. Spike-specific TCRs gained breadth and depth after people received two AZD1222 doses.

This chain links TRBV7-3 with TRBJ2-5; tentative D call: TRBD2 (6 bases). The sequencing here drew on peripheral blood, taken on day 0 of AZD1222 vaccination. This receptor was identified in an adult in good health. The CDR3 protein is CASSLQAGSQTQYF. The CDR3 region has the DNA TGTGCCAGCAGCTTACAGGCCGGGAGTCAGACCCAGTACTTC.